This TCR beta chain derives from a study of T cell repertoires in cytomegalovirus infection. Study-level points and caveats: Individuals carrying CMV plus the relevant HLA were identified by cumulative frequency of public TCR beta families.

In regard to this clonotype: Its antigen is still unknown.

TCRdb re-analysed the reads in MiXCR, keeping a single row per CDR3 protein. The table records more than 400,000 distinct CDR3 sequences, roughly 29% of them present only once. The sample comprised PBMCs. The origin of this receptor is a human donor in good health (CMV status not recorded). Some clones in this sample may be carry-over from other donors' samples.

The chain's CDR3 is CASSLTSGVLADTQYF. The CDR3 DNA follows: TGCGCCAGCAGCTTGACTAGCGGGGTCTTAGCGGATACGCAGTATTTT. The rearrangement links TRBV5-1 to TRBJ2-3; 10 bases agree with TRBD2. CDR1 and CDR2 from the germline V gene are SGHRS and YFSETQ. V dropped 1 base and J dropped 6; count of bases not matched to a gene: 8. The CDR3 covers 16 residues.